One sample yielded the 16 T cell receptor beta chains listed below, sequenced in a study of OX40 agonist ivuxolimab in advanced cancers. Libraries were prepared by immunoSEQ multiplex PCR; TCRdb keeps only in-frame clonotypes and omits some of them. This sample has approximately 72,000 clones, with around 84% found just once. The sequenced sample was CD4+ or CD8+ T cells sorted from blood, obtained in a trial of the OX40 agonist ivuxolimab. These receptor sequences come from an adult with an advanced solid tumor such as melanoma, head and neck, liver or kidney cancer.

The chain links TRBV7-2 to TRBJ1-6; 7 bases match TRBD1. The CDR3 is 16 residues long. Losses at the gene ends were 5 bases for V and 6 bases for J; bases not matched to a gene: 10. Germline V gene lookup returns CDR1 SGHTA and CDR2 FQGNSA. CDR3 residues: CASSIEQGYGNSPLHF. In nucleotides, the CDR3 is TGTGCCAGCAGCATCGAACAGGGGTACGGTAATTCACCCCTCCACTTT. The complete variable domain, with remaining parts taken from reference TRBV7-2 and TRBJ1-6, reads GAGVSQSPSNKVTEKGKDVELRCDPISGHTALYWYRQSLGQGLEFLIYFQGNSAPDKSGLPSDRFSAERTGGSVSTLTIQRTQQEDSAVYLCASSIEQGYGNSPLHFGNGTRLTVT.

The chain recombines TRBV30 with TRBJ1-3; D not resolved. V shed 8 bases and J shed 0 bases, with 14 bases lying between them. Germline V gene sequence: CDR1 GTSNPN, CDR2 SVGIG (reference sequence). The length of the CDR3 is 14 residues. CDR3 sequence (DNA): TGTGCCCATTCCCCGACAACCTCTGGAAACACCATATATTTT. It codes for CAHSPTTSGNTIYF.

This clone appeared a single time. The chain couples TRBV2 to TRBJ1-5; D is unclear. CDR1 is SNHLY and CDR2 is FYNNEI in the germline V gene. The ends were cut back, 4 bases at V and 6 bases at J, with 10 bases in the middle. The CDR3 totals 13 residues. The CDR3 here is CASSVEGSQPQHF. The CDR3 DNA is TGTGCCAGCAGTGTCGAGGGTAGTCAGCCCCAGCATTTT.

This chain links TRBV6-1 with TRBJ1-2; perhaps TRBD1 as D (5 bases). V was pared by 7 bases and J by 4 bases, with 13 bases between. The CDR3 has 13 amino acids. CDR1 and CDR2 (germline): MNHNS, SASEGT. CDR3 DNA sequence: TGTGCCAGCACTGCGGGGGTTCCCTATGGCTACACCTTC. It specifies CASTAGVPYGYTF.

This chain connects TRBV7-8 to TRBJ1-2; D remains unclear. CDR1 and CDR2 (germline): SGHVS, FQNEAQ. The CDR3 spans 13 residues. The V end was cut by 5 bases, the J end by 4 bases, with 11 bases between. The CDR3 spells CASSPDGVYGYTF. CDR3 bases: TGTGCCAGCAGCCCCGACGGAGTCTATGGCTACACCTTC.

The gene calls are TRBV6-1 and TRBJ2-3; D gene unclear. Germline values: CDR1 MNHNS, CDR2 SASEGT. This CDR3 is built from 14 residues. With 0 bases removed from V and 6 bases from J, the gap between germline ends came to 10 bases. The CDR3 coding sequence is TGTGCCAGCAGTGAAGCTTCGAGGTGGGATACGCAGTATTTT. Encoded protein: CASSEASRWDTQYF.

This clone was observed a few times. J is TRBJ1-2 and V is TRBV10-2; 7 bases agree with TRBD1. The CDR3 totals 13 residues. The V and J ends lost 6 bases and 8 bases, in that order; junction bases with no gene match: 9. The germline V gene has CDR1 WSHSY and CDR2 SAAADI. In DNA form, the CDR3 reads TGCGCCAGCAGCCAAGGACAGGTCCAGGGCTACACCTTC. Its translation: CASSQGQVQGYTF.

CDR3 DNA sequence: TGTGCCAGCAGTTCCCGGGCGGGAGCACGTAATCAGCCCCAGCATTTT. Amino acid sequence: CASSSRAGARNQPQHF. The rearrangement joins TRBV28 to TRBJ1-5; D not certain. The CDR3 has 16 residues. Trimming pared 4 bases from V and 4 bases from J, leaving 17 bases between. Germline-derived CDR1 and CDR2 are MDHEN and SYDVKM.

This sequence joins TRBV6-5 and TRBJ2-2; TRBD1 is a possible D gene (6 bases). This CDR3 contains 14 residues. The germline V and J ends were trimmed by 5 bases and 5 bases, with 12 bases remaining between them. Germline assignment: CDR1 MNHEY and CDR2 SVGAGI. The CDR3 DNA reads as TGTGCCAGCAGTCCAGACAGGAGAACCGGGGAGCTGTTTTTT. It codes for CASSPDRRTGELFF.

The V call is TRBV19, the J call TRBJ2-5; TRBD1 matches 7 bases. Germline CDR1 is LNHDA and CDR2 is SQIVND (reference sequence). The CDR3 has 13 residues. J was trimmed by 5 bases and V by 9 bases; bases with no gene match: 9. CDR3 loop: CASRDRVSETQYF. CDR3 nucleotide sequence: TGTGCCAGCCGCGACAGGGTATCGGAGACCCAGTACTTC.

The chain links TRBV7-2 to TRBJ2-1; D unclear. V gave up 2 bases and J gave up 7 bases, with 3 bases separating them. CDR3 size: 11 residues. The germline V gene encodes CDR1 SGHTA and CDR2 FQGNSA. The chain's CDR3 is CASSLLNEQFF. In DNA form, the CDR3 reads TGTGCCAGCAGCTTACTTAATGAGCAGTTCTTC.

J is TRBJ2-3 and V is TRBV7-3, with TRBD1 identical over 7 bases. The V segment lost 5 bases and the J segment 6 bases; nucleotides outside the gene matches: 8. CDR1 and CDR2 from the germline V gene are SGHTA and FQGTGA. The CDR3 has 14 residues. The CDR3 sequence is CASSPDRAGDTQYF. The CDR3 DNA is TGTGCCAGCAGCCCTGACAGGGCCGGGGATACGCAGTATTTT.

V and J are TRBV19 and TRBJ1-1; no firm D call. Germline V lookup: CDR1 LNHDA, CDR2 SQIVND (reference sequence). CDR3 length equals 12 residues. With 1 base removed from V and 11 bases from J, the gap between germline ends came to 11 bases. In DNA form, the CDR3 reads TGTGCCAGTAGTATAGGTCAGGCTCCGGCTTTCTTT. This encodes CASSIGQAPAFF.

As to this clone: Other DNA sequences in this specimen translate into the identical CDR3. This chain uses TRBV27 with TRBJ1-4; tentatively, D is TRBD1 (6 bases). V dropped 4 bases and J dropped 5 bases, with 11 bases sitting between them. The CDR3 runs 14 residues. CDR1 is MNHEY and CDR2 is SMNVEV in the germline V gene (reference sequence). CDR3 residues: CASSWRTANEKLFF. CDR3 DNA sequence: TGTGCCAGCAGTTGGCGGACAGCAAATGAAAAACTGTTTTTT.

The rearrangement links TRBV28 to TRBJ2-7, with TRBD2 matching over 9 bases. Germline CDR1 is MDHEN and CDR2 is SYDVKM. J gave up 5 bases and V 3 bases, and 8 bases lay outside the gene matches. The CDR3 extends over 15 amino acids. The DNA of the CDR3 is TGTGCCAGCAGTTTCCTTAGCGGGAGCCACAACGAGCAGTACTTC. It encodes CASSFLSGSHNEQYF. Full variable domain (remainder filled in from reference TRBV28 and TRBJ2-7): DVKVTQSSRYLVKRTGEKVFLECVQDMDHENMFWYRQDPGLGLRLIYFSYDVKMKEKGDIPEGYSVSREKKERFSLILESASTNQTSMYLCASSFLSGSHNEQYFGPGTRLTVT.

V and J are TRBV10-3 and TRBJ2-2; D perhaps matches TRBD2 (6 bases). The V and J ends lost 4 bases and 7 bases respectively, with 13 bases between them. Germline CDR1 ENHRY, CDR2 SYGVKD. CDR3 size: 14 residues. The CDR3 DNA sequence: TGTGCCATCAGTGCTGGGGGGATTAGCGGGGAGCTGTTTTTT. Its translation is CAISAGGISGELFF.